The TCR beta chain under discussion was sequenced for a study of T-cell reconstitution after alpha-beta-depleted transplantation in children. This clonotype was seen only a few times. A library of TCRbeta sequences, prepared with unique molecular identifiers, was generated. Via MiXCR, TCRdb re-called the PCR reads, giving one row per CDR3 protein. The table records roughly 610,000 distinct CDR3 sequences, roughly 10% of them present only once. The CDR3 length is 20 residues. Germline CDR1 and CDR2: LGHNA and YNFKEQ. V was trimmed by 5 bases and J by 11 bases, leaving 37 bases between them. The chain combines TRBV4-2 with TRBJ2-1; either TRBD1 or TRBD2 may fit D (7 bases each). The specimen comprised PBMCs from the stem cell graft donor, sampled from the stem cell graft. The clonotype comes from a human donor who donated a stem cell graft to a child with acute myeloid leukemia. This chain's CDR3 is CASSKGGGRGPSYLWWKQFF. The DNA of the CDR3 is TGTGCCAGCAGCAAGGGGGGTGGGAGGGGGCCCTCCTACTTATGGTGGAAGCAGTTCTTC.